This TCR beta chain originates from a study of blood T cell repertoires in COVID-19. Participant reports of clinical history set cohort assignment. The CDR3 has 18 residues. The germline V gene encodes CDR1 SGHRS and CDR2 YFSETQ. Germline trimming cut 0 bases from V and 1 base from J; bases unmatched to any gene: 6. As handled by the study authors: The authors estimated nucleated cell counts from reference gene primer amplification. The data were produced by immunoSEQ multiplex PCR, yet TCRdb's version contains in-frame clones alone and is incomplete. V and J calls and clone size are copied from that table; D and trimming were computed from the DNA. The sample lists 250,000 or so clones, approximately 89% occurring once.

The receptor was isolated from a woman in her 30s who had been exposed to COVID-19. The sample consisted of PBMCs or T cells enriched from blood (not recorded which). The rearrangement joins TRBV5-1 to TRBJ2-3; 12 nucleotides agree with TRBD2. DNA of the CDR3: TGCGCCAGCAGCTTGGGACTAGCGGGAGCCCTCCGCACAGATACGCAGTATTTT. Its protein product is CASSLGLAGALRTDTQYF.